The 14 T cell receptor beta chains below were found in one sample sequenced in a study of post-analysis software for immune sequencing data. Study-wide findings and caveats: Five TRBV segments, including TRBV5-6, TRBV5-1 and TRBV20-1, were more frequent in patients than controls.

No antigen has been identified for these receptors. The library was made from cDNA and included unique molecular identifiers. TCRdb re-called the PCR reads with MiXCR, one entry per CDR3 protein. Of some 370,000 distinct CDR3 sequences listed, around a third were seen once; the top ten hold about an eighth. The material sequenced was blood. These receptors were taken from a girl between 5 and 17 years old with multiple sclerosis.

In this sample, this clonotype turned up a few times. The rearrangement joins TRBV6-1 to TRBJ1-5; D not resolved. The CDR3 is 13 residues long. Germline CDR1 reads MNHNS; CDR2 reads SASEGT. The V and J ends lost 6 bases and 4 bases respectively, with 10 bases between them. DNA for the CDR3: TGTGCCAGCAGACTGGAGGGTAATCAGCCCCAGCATTTT. Its protein is CASRLEGNQPQHF.

The CDR3: CASSVGLGGGELFF. Here the CDR3 DNA reads TGTGCCAGCAGCGTAGGCCTTGGAGGCGGGGAGCTGTTTTTT. This chain connects TRBV9 to TRBJ2-2; the D gene is possibly TRBD2 (5 bases). V shed 0 bases and J shed 7 bases, with 10 bases lying between them. The CDR3 has 14 amino acids. Germline assignment: CDR1 SGDLS and CDR2 YYNGEE.

This clonotype was recorded a few times. The chain combines TRBV20-1 with TRBJ2-5; a weak D match, TRBD2 (5 bases). Germline V CDR1 and CDR2: DFQATT, SNEGSKA (reference sequence). The V gene lost 0 bases and the J gene lost 5 bases, with 10 bases spanning the gap. The CDR3 runs to 13 residues. Here the CDR3 reads CSARDGGRETQYF. The CDR3 nucleotides read TGCAGTGCTAGAGATGGAGGACGCGAGACCCAGTACTTC.

This clonotype was picked up a small number of times. This chain connects TRBV5-6 to TRBJ1-5, with D tentatively TRBD1 (5 bases). The germline V gene has CDR1 SGHDT and CDR2 YYEEEE. V shed 0 bases and J shed 3 bases, with 13 bases lying between them. CDR3 length: 16 amino acids. CDR3 DNA: TGTGCCAGCAGCTTGGGGGGCTTAGGCTTCAATCAGCCCCAGCATTTT. Protein sequence: CASSLGGLGFNQPQHF.

As concerns this clonotype: This may be a read error: a much more frequent sequence differs by one nucleotide. The V and J genes are TRBV7-9 and TRBJ2-5; D may be TRBD2 (6 bases). Germline lookup yields CDR1 SEHNR and CDR2 FQNEAQ (reference sequence). With 11 bases removed from V and 2 bases from J, the gap between germline ends came to 15 bases. CDR3 length equals 13 residues. The CDR3 region has the DNA TGTGCCTGCGGGGCACTAATGCAAGAGACCCAGTACTTC. Protein sequence: CACGALMQETQYF.

The chain is built from TRBV12-3 or TRBV12-4 and TRBJ2-1; D is unclear. Deletions cut 7 bases from V and 5 bases from J, with 18 bases between. The CDR3 spans 15 residues. The CDR3 is CASIRGLNLNNEQFF. The CDR3 DNA follows: TGTGCCAGCATAAGAGGCCTGAACCTGAACAATGAGCAGTTCTTC.

This rearrangement joins TRBV7-6 to TRBJ2-6; TRBD2 matches 10 bases. Germline assignment: CDR1 SGHVS and CDR2 FNYEAQ. This CDR3 is 17 amino acids long. J was trimmed by 1 base and V by 2 bases; bases with no gene match: 2. CDR3 protein: CASSLSGGESGANVLTF. CDR3 bases: TGTGCCAGCAGCTTAAGCGGGGGGGAGTCTGGGGCCAACGTCCTGACTTTC.

This clonotype has a count of ten or more. The chain is built from TRBV5-1 and TRBJ2-7; D might be TRBD2 (5 bases). The germline V and J ends were trimmed by 0 bases and 3 bases, with 10 bases remaining between them. The CDR3 contains 14 residues. Germline assignment: CDR1 SGHRS and CDR2 YFSETQ. CDR3 amino acids: CASSLGDGLYEQYF. CDR3 coding DNA: TGCGCCAGCAGCTTGGGGGATGGACTCTACGAGCAGTACTTC.

This clonotype was picked up a small number of times. The chain joins TRBV7-8 to TRBJ2-1; D remains ambiguous. V gave up 5 bases and J gave up 8 bases, with 31 bases separating them. Germline assignment: CDR1 SGHVS and CDR2 FQNEAQ. This CDR3 is 19 amino acids long. This CDR3 reads CASSTFFGASGNVMDEQFF. DNA of the CDR3: TGTGCCAGCAGCACGTTCTTTGGTGCAAGTGGCAACGTGATGGATGAGCAGTTCTTC.

In this sample, this clonotype turned up a few times. The chain employs TRBV20-1 and TRBJ2-2, with D perhaps TRBD1 (5 bases). The CDR3 consists of 14 residues. CDR1 is DFQATT, CDR2 SNEGSKA, per germline (reference sequence). Between the trimmed V and J ends, which lost 1 base and 0 bases, there was a span of 6 bases. CDR3 in amino acids: CSARGQTNTGELFF. For the CDR3, the DNA is TGCAGTGCTAGAGGACAGACGAACACCGGGGAGCTGTTTTTT.

V usage is TRBV20-1 and J usage is TRBJ2-3; 8 nucleotides match TRBD2. The germline gives CDR1 DFQATT, CDR2 SNEGSKA (reference sequence). V lost 0 bases, J lost 11 bases, and 4 bases stayed unmatched. This CDR3 spans 12 amino acids. The CDR3, as DNA: TGCAGTGCTAGAGATCCGAGCGGGAGGCAGTATTTT. Translation gives CSARDPSGRQYF.

A few counts support this clonotype. In DNA, the CDR3 is TGCGCCAGCAGCTTCTCTGGGACAGATCAGCCCCAGCATTTT. As protein: CASSFSGTDQPQHF. The chain joins TRBV5-1 to TRBJ1-5; TRBD1 matches 7 bases. V gave up 2 bases and J gave up 5 bases; unmatched junction bases: 4. The germline V gene has CDR1 SGHRS and CDR2 YFSETQ. CDR3 length: 14 amino acids.

This clonotype was counted a few times. The rearrangement joins TRBV3-1 to TRBJ2-3, with TRBD2 as a possible D gene (6 bases). The CDR3 has 19 residues. CDR1 is LGHDT, CDR2 YNNKEL, per germline (reference sequence). Trimming shortened V by 0 bases and J by 0 bases, and 19 bases separated the two germline ends. The CDR3 sequence: CASSQEWRGLPSSTDTQYF. CDR3 in DNA: TGTGCCAGCAGCCAAGAATGGAGAGGACTACCCTCCAGCACAGATACGCAGTATTTT.

Details on this clonotype: A read error may produce the germline difference seen at one junction end. J is TRBJ2-1 and V is TRBV6-4; weak D call: TRBD2 (6 bases). Germline V gives CDR1 MRHNA, CDR2 SNTAGT. This CDR3 has 13 amino acids. The CDR3, as DNA: TGTGTCAGCAGTTTAGGGCTAGCGAATGAGCAGTTCTTC. Translation gives CVSSLGLANEQFF.